Each of the 27 T cell receptor beta chains below was sequenced from the same sample in a study of T cells after yellow fever vaccination. TCRdb reprocessed the 5' RACE reads with MiXCR, giving one entry per CDR3 protein. This sample has some 350,000 distinct CDR3 sequences, with about 4% found just once. The material was PBMCs, obtained 5 days after the yellow fever booster vaccination. Receptors originate from a man in his late teens or twenties who received the YFV17D yellow fever vaccine.

There are a few counts of this clonotype. This sequence joins TRBV29-1 and TRBJ2-1, with unresolved D. Germline loops: CDR1 SQVTM, CDR2 ANQGSEA. The CDR3 has 12 amino acids. V lost 0 bases and J 6 bases, leaving 6 bases between the germline ends. The CDR3 here is CSVEDWGNEQFF. CDR3 in DNA: TGCAGCGTTGAAGATTGGGGCAATGAGCAGTTCTTC.

The chain combines TRBV29-1 with TRBJ2-1; a possible D gene is TRBD1 (8 bases). V was clipped by 3 bases and J by 1 base, with 19 bases between them. This CDR3 is built from 17 residues. Looked up from germline, CDR1 is SQVTM and CDR2 is ANQGSEA. This CDR3 is CSVDGQGGGRSYNEQFF. The CDR3 coding sequence is TGCAGCGTTGATGGACAGGGCGGGGGTCGGTCCTACAATGAGCAGTTCTTC.

This rearrangement joins TRBV4-1 to TRBJ2-1; possible D gene TRBD1, 6 bases. The CDR3 length is 14 residues. Germline CDR1 reads MGHRA; CDR2 reads YSYEKL. Trimming pared 3 bases from V and 10 bases from J, leaving 16 bases between. This chain's CDR3 is CASSHVTGPGEQFF. For the CDR3, the DNA is TGCGCCAGCAGCCATGTAACAGGGCCTGGGGAGCAGTTCTTC.

The chain has TRBV2 and TRBJ2-2, with TRBD1 as a possible D gene (6 bases). V gave up 7 bases and J gave up 7 bases, with 19 bases separating them. Germline CDR1 reads SNHLY; CDR2 reads FYNNEI. This CDR3 is 15 amino acids long. The CDR3 protein is CASKDIQGSGGELFF. The CDR3 DNA follows: TGTGCCAGCAAGGATATCCAGGGGAGTGGCGGGGAGCTGTTTTTT.

The V call is TRBV20-1, the J call TRBJ2-1; 8 bases line up with TRBD2. In germline, CDR1 is DFQATT, CDR2 SNEGSKA (reference sequence). This CDR3 has 14 amino acids. CDR3 loop: CSAPRLANYNEQFF. The CDR3 DNA reads TGCAGCGCGCCCCGACTAGCGAACTACAATGAGCAGTTCTTC.

This rearrangement joins TRBV7-2 to TRBJ2-1, with D possibly TRBD2 on 6 matching bases. Between the trimmed V and J ends, which lost 5 bases and 9 bases, there was a span of 20 bases. This CDR3 region has 15 residues. The V gene's germline CDR1 is SGHTA and CDR2 FQGNSA. The CDR3 is CASSHPLLGGAEQFF. The DNA of the CDR3 is TGTGCCAGCAGCCATCCGTTACTCGGAGGGGCTGAGCAGTTCTTC.

Concerning this clonotype: A read error may explain this, as a much larger clone is one base away. The V and J genes are TRBV3-1 and TRBJ1-2; 7 positions agree with TRBD1. J was trimmed by 7 bases and V by 1 base; bases with no gene match: 6. The germline V gene has CDR1 LGHDT and CDR2 YNNKEL (reference sequence). The CDR3 is 14 residues long. CDR3 DNA sequence: TGTGCCAGCAGCCAAGTAGGGGGCACCTTTGGCTACACCTTC. This gives the protein CASSQVGGTFGYTF.

A few counts support this clonotype. V usage is TRBV20-1 and J usage is TRBJ2-2; weak D call: TRBD1 (6 bases). The germline V gene has CDR1 DFQATT and CDR2 SNEGSKA (reference sequence). This CDR3 region has 14 residues. The V end lost 5 bases, the J end lost 1 base, and 11 bases lay between the germline ends. CDR3 in amino acids: CSAFTTGNTGELFF. CDR3 DNA sequence: TGCAGTGCTTTTACGACAGGGAACACCGGGGAGCTGTTTTTT.

Written as DNA, the CDR3 is TGCGCCAGCAGTGGGGGACAGGGGAGTTACGAGCAGTACGTC. Protein: CASSGGQGSYEQYV. The chain joins TRBV10-2 to TRBJ2-7; 10 bases are shared with TRBD1. V trimming: 4 bases; J trimming: 4 bases; junction bases outside the gene matches: 4. Germline V gene data show CDR1 as WSHSY and CDR2 as SAAADI. The CDR3 has 14 residues.

In DNA form, the CDR3 reads TGTGCCAGCAGTTTACGGCGGGACAGAGGCAATAGCAATCAGCCCCAGCATTTT. This codes for CASSLRRDRGNSNQPQHF. The chain carries TRBV28 and TRBJ1-5; 7 nucleotides line up with TRBD1. The ends lost 2 bases at V and 0 bases at J; junction bases unmatched: 10. The CDR3 consists of 18 residues. CDR1 MDHEN and CDR2 SYDVKM come from the germline V gene.

This clonotype has at least ten counts. The chain has TRBV7-9 and TRBJ1-1; D might be TRBD1 (5 bases). V lost 1 base and J lost 0, with 12 bases in between. The CDR3 sequence is 16 residues long. CDR1 is SEHNR, CDR2 FQNEAQ, per germline (reference sequence). In nucleotides, the CDR3 is TGTGCCAGCAGCTTAGGAGGGGAGTACATGAACACTGAAGCTTTCTTT. Translated, it gives CASSLGGEYMNTEAFF.

The chain links TRBV7-2 to TRBJ2-1, with 9 bases identical to TRBD2. Trimming cost V 3 bases and J 4 bases; bases outside gene matches: 4. Germline V CDR1 and CDR2: SGHTA, FQGNSA. This CDR3 comprises 15 residues. CDR3 in amino acids: CASSLLAGPYNEQFF. The CDR3 DNA reads TGTGCCAGCAGCTTGCTAGCGGGGCCTTACAATGAGCAGTTCTTC.

This clonotype was detected a few times. The V and J genes are TRBV3-2 and TRBJ1-4; the D segment call TRBD1 is taken from the table without a DNA check. TRBV3-2 is an annotated pseudogene. The CDR3 runs to 16 residues. The CDR3 DNA reads TGTGCCAGCAGCCAGGGGATACAGGGCCAGGAGGAAAAACTGTTTTTT. Its protein is CASSQGIQGQEEKLFF.

This clonotype has ten or more counts. The chain employs TRBV5-1 and TRBJ2-1; TRBD2 agrees at 9 bases. J was trimmed by 5 bases and V by 2 bases; bases with no gene match: 2. The CDR3 sequence is 14 residues long. Germline loops: CDR1 SGHRS, CDR2 YFSETQ. In nucleotides, the CDR3 is TGCGCCAGCAGCTTCTTAGCGGGAGACAATGAGCAGTTCTTC. It is translated as CASSFLAGDNEQFF.

This clonotype has a handful of counts. V is TRBV9 and J is TRBJ1-2; TRBD1 is a possible D gene (5 bases). This CDR3 contains 15 residues. The V gene's germline CDR1 is SGDLS and CDR2 YYNGEE. With 1 base removed from V and 4 bases from J, the gap between germline ends came to 14 bases. CDR3 coding DNA: TGTGCCAGCAGCGTAAATTCCAGGGATCCCTATGGCTACACCTTC. Its translation is CASSVNSRDPYGYTF.

In this sample, this clonotype turned up a few times. The rearrangement links TRBV6-5 to TRBJ1-1; possible D gene TRBD1, 6 bases. Trimming stripped 7 bases from V and 5 bases from J, with 8 bases between. The CDR3 spans 11 residues. CDR1 and CDR2 from the germline V gene are MNHEY and SVGAGI. The chain's CDR3 is CASTQGTEAFF. The CDR3 DNA is TGTGCCAGCACCCAGGGGACTGAAGCTTTCTTT.

The chain links TRBV7-7 to TRBJ2-7; TRBD1 aligns across 10 bases. Germline V gene sequence: CDR1 SSHAT, CDR2 FNYEAQ (reference sequence). Trimming cost V 6 bases and J 5 bases; bases outside gene matches: 4. This CDR3 is built from 13 residues. CDR3: CASSRDRGDEQYF. CDR3 sequence (DNA): TGTGCCAGCAGTCGGGACAGGGGCGACGAGCAGTACTTC.

CDR3 loop: CASNSRTGTEAFF. The CDR3 coding sequence is TGTGCCAGCAATTCCCGGACGGGGACTGAAGCTTTCTTT. The chain has TRBV6-5 and TRBJ1-1; D gene uncertain. The CDR3 consists of 13 residues. Germline lookup yields CDR1 MNHEY and CDR2 SVGAGI. Trimming pared 7 bases from V and 5 bases from J, leaving 14 bases between.

This clonotype was picked up many times. V is TRBV28 and J is TRBJ2-3; possible D gene TRBD2, 5 bases. Germline V CDR1 and CDR2: MDHEN, SYDVKM. This CDR3 is 14 amino acids long. Trimming took 2 bases from V and 2 from J, leaving 8 bases between them. The CDR3 reads CASSLGLHTDTQYF. The CDR3 DNA sequence: TGTGCCAGCAGTTTAGGACTCCACACAGATACGCAGTATTTT.

This clonotype was detected only a few times. The rearrangement uses TRBV5-1 and TRBJ2-1; 7 bases are a match to TRBD2. With V trimmed by 5 bases and J by 3 bases, 11 bases remained unmatched. There are 16 residues in the CDR3. In germline, CDR1 is SGHRS, CDR2 YFSETQ. Here the CDR3 reads CASSPGEGLFYNEQFF. The CDR3, as DNA: TGCGCCAGCAGTCCGGGGGAGGGATTGTTCTACAATGAGCAGTTCTTC. Full variable domain (rest looked up from reference TRBV5-1 and TRBJ2-1): KAGVTQTPRYLIKTRGQQVTLSCSPISGHRSVSWYQQTPGQGLQFLFEYFSETQRNKGNFPGRFSGRQFSNSRSEMNVSTLELGDSALYLCASSPGEGLFYNEQFFGPGTRLTVL.

This clonotype came up many times. This sequence joins TRBV15 and TRBJ2-4; TRBD1 agrees at 9 bases. The length of the CDR3 is 14 residues. The V and J ends lost 1 base and 7 bases, in that order; junction bases with no gene match: 2. Germline V lookup: CDR1 LNHNV, CDR2 YYDKDF (reference sequence). CDR3 DNA sequence: TGTGCCACCAGCAGAGGACAGGGGGAGAACATTCAGTACTTC. It encodes CATSRGQGENIQYF.

There are many counts of this clonotype. The genes are TRBV5-1 and TRBJ1-5, with D possibly TRBD1 on 5 matching bases. The CDR3 extends over 14 amino acids. Trimming removed 4 bases at V and 5 bases at J, with 13 bases between. The V gene's germline CDR1 is SGHRS and CDR2 YFSETQ. The CDR3 DNA follows: TGCGCCAGCAGCCCGTGGACGGGGGATCAGCCCCAGCATTTT. The encoded protein is CASSPWTGDQPQHF. Variable domain in full (rest from reference TRBV5-1 and TRBJ1-5): KAGVTQTPRYLIKTRGQQVTLSCSPISGHRSVSWYQQTPGQGLQFLFEYFSETQRNKGNFPGRFSGRQFSNSRSEMNVSTLELGDSALYLCASSPWTGDQPQHFGDGTRLSIL.

This clonotype was counted at least ten times. J is TRBJ2-1 and V is TRBV29-1; the match to TRBD2 covers 8 bases. This CDR3 is built from 14 residues. Germline V CDR1 and CDR2: SQVTM, ANQGSEA. Unmatched junction bases numbered 2, after V lost 2 bases and J lost 2 bases. Here the CDR3 DNA reads TGCAGCGTTGAATTAGCGGGACCCTACAATGAGCAGTTCTTC. Translation: CSVELAGPYNEQFF.

This clonotype came up a few times. The chain is built from TRBV9 and TRBJ2-1, with D possibly TRBD2 on 5 matching bases. The V gene's germline CDR1 is SGDLS and CDR2 YYNGEE. V lost 4 bases to trimming and J lost 4 bases, with 15 bases between them. The CDR3 is 15 residues long. This chain's CDR3 is CASSPGERLYNEQFF. The CDR3 DNA follows: TGTGCCAGCAGCCCTGGGGAGCGACTATACAATGAGCAGTTCTTC. Supplemented by reference TRBV9 and TRBJ2-1, the full variable domain reads DSGVTQTPKHLITATGQRVTLRCSPRSGDLSVYWYQQSLDQGLQFLIQYYNGEERAKGNILERFSAQQFPDLHSELNLSSLELGDSALYFCASSPGERLYNEQFFGPGTRLTVL.

The CDR3 protein is CASSLVSGYQETQYF. CDR3 sequence (DNA): TGTGCCAGCAGCTTGGTTTCAGGGTACCAAGAGACCCAGTACTTC. The V call is TRBV5-5, the J call TRBJ2-5; D may be TRBD1 (5 bases). V was pared by 0 bases and J by 0 bases, with 9 bases between. Germline V gives CDR1 SGHKS, CDR2 YYEKEE (reference sequence). This CDR3 has 15 residues.

This clonotype was counted ten times or more. The chain combines TRBV20-1 with TRBJ1-5; unclear D gene. The V gene's germline CDR1 is DFQATT and CDR2 SNEGSKA (reference sequence). This CDR3 has 14 amino acids. With 4 bases removed from V and 1 base from J, the gap between germline ends came to 11 bases. CDR3 in amino acids: CSAMPGLSNQPQHF. In DNA, the CDR3 is TGCAGTGCTATGCCGGGATTAAGCAATCAGCCCCAGCATTTT.

The rearrangement links TRBV10-3 to TRBJ1-4; maybe TRBD1 (5 bases). There are 15 residues in the CDR3. Germline assignment: CDR1 ENHRY and CDR2 SYGVKD. Trimming stripped 0 bases from V and 8 bases from J, with 13 bases between. The CDR3 nucleotides are TGTGCCATCAGTGAGTCGAGAGGGACTGTAGAAAAACTGTTTTTT. This sequence encodes CAISESRGTVEKLFF.